The entry below describes one T cell receptor beta chain. The data derive from a study of CXCR3-negative and CXCR3-positive naive CD8 T cells. The method, 5' RACE with UMI labels, was used to prepare the TRB cDNA libraries. Using the 5' RACE reads, TCRdb records one entry per CDR3 protein without DNA. The table for this sample gives over 100,000 distinct CDR3 sequences. CDR1 is MDHEN and CDR2 is SYDVKM in the germline V gene. The CDR3 length is 14 residues. This rearrangement joins TRBV28 to TRBJ2-5; the TRBD1 assignment by TCRdb is unverifiable without DNA. This sequence was found in a human donor in good health. Some clones in this sample may be carry-over from other donors' samples. What was sequenced was naive CXCR3- CD8+ T cells from blood. Subset given: CD45RO-CCR7+CD27+CD95- naive CD8+ T cells lacking CXCR3 (TNR3-). The CDR3: CASSPDSKQETQYF.